This is a list of T cell receptor beta chains from one sample in a study of T cells in Graves' hyperthyroidism and ophthalmopathy. In TCRdb, the multiplex PCR reads were re-called with MiXCR into one record per CDR3 protein. The table includes about 110,000 distinct CDR3 sequences, more than 15% detected once. Sequencing was done on a sample of blood. The receptors derive from a woman in her 50s with Graves' hyperthyroidism. The CDR3 runs from the conserved cysteine through the conserved F or W. A D gene is named only where the DNA matches it firmly. Expanded clones are given a class, and other clones once, few, many or no size at all.

CASSLESSGQPQHF | TGTGCCAGCAGTTTGGAGAGTTCAGGTCAGCCCCAGCATTTT | - | TRBV12-3/TRBV12-4 | many | TRBJ1-5
CASSLTGNPYGYTF | TGTGCCAGCAGTTTAACCGGGAATCCCTATGGCTACACCTTC | - | TRBV12-3/TRBV12-4 | many | TRBJ1-2
CASSSGLAGGTGELFF | TGTGCCAGCAGCTCGGGACTAGCGGGAGGTACCGGGGAGCTGTTTTTT | TRBD2 | TRBV11-2 | - | TRBJ2-2
CASSLPANSGNTIYF | TGTGCCAGCAGCCTCCCAGCTAACTCTGGAAACACCATATATTTT | - | TRBV7-9 | many | TRBJ1-3
CAWSVPAGRHEQFF | TGTGCCTGGAGTGTACCGGCGGGACGACATGAGCAGTTCTTC | - | TRBV30 | few | TRBJ2-1
CASRPGTGIYNEQFF | TGTGCCAGCAGACCCGGGACAGGGATCTACAATGAGCAGTTCTTC | TRBD1 | TRBV2 | many | TRBJ2-1
CASSEAQGVSIGYTF | TGTGCCAGCAGTGAAGCTCAGGGTGTGTCTATTGGCTACACCTTC | - | TRBV2 | - | TRBJ1-2
CASSPGQEISAFF | TGTGCCAGCAGCCCCGGACAGGAAATTTCAGCTTTCTTT | TRBD1 | TRBV7-2 | few | TRBJ1-1
CSASKTLNTGELFF | TGCAGTGCTAGCAAGACACTGAACACCGGGGAGCTGTTTTTT | - | TRBV20-1 | many | TRBJ2-2
CSAYSSGLAGLRDTQYF | TGCAGTGCCTATTCATCCGGACTAGCGGGGTTGAGAGATACGCAGTATTTT | TRBD2 | TRBV20-1 | many | TRBJ2-3
CASTPMAGVNEKLFF | TGTGCCAGCACCCCGATGGCTGGGGTTAATGAAAAACTGTTTTTT | - | TRBV9 | many | TRBJ1-4
CAISSGQGRLGTQYF | TGTGCCATCAGTTCCGGACAGGGGCGACTTGGGACCCAGTACTTC | TRBD1 | TRBV10-3 | many | TRBJ2-5
CASSPPNRGTYNEQFF | TGTGCCAGCTCACCACCCAACAGGGGGACCTACAATGAGCAGTTCTTC | TRBD1 | TRBV18 | few | TRBJ2-1
CASSPQREGRETQYF | TGCGCCAGCAGCCCCCAGCGGGAGGGCCGTGAGACCCAGTACTTC | TRBD2 | TRBV4-1 | many | TRBJ2-5
CASSEWTENTGELFF | TGTGCCAGCAGCGAGTGGACAGAGAACACCGGGGAGCTGTTTTTT | - | TRBV6-2/TRBV6-3 | few | TRBJ2-2
CASSLSRGRPFSSYNSPLHF | TGTGCCAGCAGTTTGAGTCGCGGCAGACCCTTCAGCTCCTATAATTCACCCCTCCACTTT | - | TRBV28 | many | TRBJ1-6
CASSRTGGYNEQFF | TGTGCCAGCAGCAGGACAGGGGGCTACAATGAGCAGTTCTTC | TRBD1 | TRBV13 | - | TRBJ2-1
CASSLSGRRELPNTGELFF | TGTGCCAGCAGTTTATCCGGTCGCAGGGAACTACCGAACACCGGGGAGCTGTTTTTT | - | TRBV28 | many | TRBJ2-2
CASSQDGGNQPQHF | TGCGCCAGCAGCCAAGATGGTGGGAATCAGCCCCAGCATTTT | - | TRBV4-1 | few | TRBJ1-5
CASSYGTPLDTQYF | TGTGCCAGCAGCTACGGGACTCCCCTGGATACGCAGTATTTT | - | TRBV7-9 | - | TRBJ2-3
CASRDPGQGAEGANVLTF | TGTGCCAGCAGAGATCCGGGACAGGGGGCGGAAGGGGCCAACGTCCTGACTTTC | TRBD1 | TRBV6-1 | many | TRBJ2-6
CASSQVPDYSNQPQHF | TGCGCCAGCAGCCAAGTTCCCGATTATAGCAATCAGCCCCAGCATTTT | - | TRBV4-1 | many | TRBJ1-5
CASKVGSYNSPLHF | TGTGCCAGCAAAGTGGGTAGCTATAATTCACCCCTCCACTTT | - | TRBV13 | few | TRBJ1-6
CASGFRGEATGELFF | TGTGCCAGCGGCTTTAGGGGGGAGGCCACCGGGGAGCTGTTTTTT | - | TRBV28 | many | TRBJ2-2
CASSLDFRMELFF | TGTGCCAGCAGCTTAGACTTTAGAATGGAGCTGTTTTTT | - | TRBV7-2 | - | TRBJ2-2
CASSDPSLGEEAFF | TGTGCCAGCAGTGACCCCTCGCTGGGGGAGGAAGCTTTCTTT | - | TRBV6-1 | - | TRBJ1-1
CASSPTGGYEQYF | TGTGCCAGCAGCCCCACTGGGGGCTACGAGCAGTACTTC | - | TRBV9 | - | TRBJ2-7
CAWSHRQGRGYTF | TGTGCCTGGAGTCATCGACAGGGACGAGGCTACACCTTC | TRBD1 | TRBV30 | many | TRBJ1-2
CASSYSIGTGGNQPQHF | TGTGCCAGCAGTTACTCGATAGGGACAGGGGGCAATCAGCCCCAGCATTTT | TRBD1 | TRBV6-5 | many | TRBJ1-5
CASSPLGDEAFF | TGTGCCAGCAGTCCTCTCGGTGACGAAGCTTTCTTT | - | TRBV27 | - | TRBJ1-1
CASSLPPTGAYGYTF | TGTGCCAGCAGCTTACCACCGACTGGGGCCTATGGCTACACCTTC | - | TRBV7-2 | many | TRBJ1-2
CASSEDWGSPLHF | TGTGCCAGCAGTGAAGATTGGGGTTCACCCCTCCACTTT | - | TRBV2 | many | TRBJ1-6
CASSLPRRGVADTQYF | TGTGCCAGCAGCTTACCCCGCCGGGGGGTGGCAGATACGCAGTATTTT | TRBD2 | TRBV7-2 | - | TRBJ2-3
CASNRRAFTDTQYF | TGTGCCAGCAACCGGCGGGCTTTCACAGATACGCAGTATTTT | - | TRBV27 | many | TRBJ2-3
CSARGTPGLAGVNEQFF | TGCAGTGCCCGAGGAACCCCGGGACTAGCGGGAGTCAATGAGCAGTTCTTC | TRBD2 | TRBV20-1 | - | TRBJ2-1
CASSLVGTADYGYTF | TGTGCCAGCAGTTTAGTCGGGACAGCCGACTATGGCTACACCTTC | TRBD1 | TRBV12-3/TRBV12-4 | many | TRBJ1-2
CASSLSRSNEQFF | TGCGCCAGCAGCTTGTCTAGAAGCAATGAGCAGTTCTTC | - | TRBV5-1 | many | TRBJ2-1
CASSNPLTSGNPYEQYF | TGTGCCAGCAGCAACCCCCTGACTAGCGGGAATCCCTACGAGCAGTACTTC | TRBD2 | TRBV7-9 | many | TRBJ2-7
CASSGHLFTGELFF | TGCGCCAGCAGTGGACACCTGTTCACCGGGGAGCTGTTTTTT | - | TRBV4-1 | many | TRBJ2-2
CASSANPGTDTQYF | TGTGCCAGCAGTGCCAATCCTGGCACAGATACGCAGTATTTT | - | TRBV2 | many | TRBJ2-3
CASSLFGNNEQFF | TGTGCCAGCAGCTTATTTGGTAACAATGAGCAGTTCTTC | - | TRBV11-2 | many | TRBJ2-1
CASSAGLGRDNEQFF | TGTGCCAGCAGCGCGGGACTAGGTAGGGACAATGAGCAGTTCTTC | TRBD2 | TRBV5-8 | many | TRBJ2-1